Below are 29 T cell receptor beta chains sequenced from a single sample in a study of T cell responses to AZD1222 COVID-19 vaccine. The assay was immunoSEQ multiplex PCR, and TCRdb's table has in-frame clones only and misses some. The sample lists 70,000 to 75,000 clones, less than 85% seen once, with around 48% in the top ten. This specimen consisted of peripheral blood, obtained 28 days after the second AZD1222 dose. These receptor sequences come from an adult who received the AZD1222 COVID-19 vaccine.

V and J are TRBV5-1 and TRBJ1-5, with no clear D. The germline gives CDR1 SGHRS, CDR2 YFSETQ. The CDR3 sequence is 15 residues long. The V end was cut by 1 base, the J end by 6 bases, with 14 bases between. CDR3 in DNA: TGCGCCAGCAGCTTGCGCCCCGAGGGTGGTCAGCCCCAGCATTTT. Encoded protein: CASSLRPEGGQPQHF.

The CDR3 spells CASSLDSLTWDRVGKAKFGETQYF. CDR3 in DNA: TGTGCCAGCAGTTTAGATAGCCTCACCTGGGACAGGGTAGGAAAAGCGAAGTTTGGGGAGACCCAGTACTTC. The V and J genes are TRBV28 and TRBJ2-5; TRBD1 matches 9 bases. Germline V gene lookup returns CDR1 MDHEN and CDR2 SYDVKM. V was clipped by 2 bases and J by 5 bases; unmatched bases: 33. CDR3 size: 24 residues.

The V call is TRBV7-6, the J call TRBJ2-1, with D perhaps TRBD2 (6 bases). V was cut by 2 bases and J by 5 bases, with 16 bases left in between. The CDR3 covers 16 residues. Germline V CDR1 and CDR2: SGHVS, FNYEAQ. CDR3: CASSLWGGEWDNEQFF. The CDR3 nucleotides are TGTGCCAGCAGCTTATGGGGCGGGGAGTGGGACAATGAGCAGTTCTTC.

V and J are TRBV7-2 and TRBJ1-2; a possible D gene is TRBD1 (5 bases). CDR1 and CDR2 (germline): SGHTA, FQGNSA. The CDR3 is made up of 14 amino acids. V was shortened by 3 bases and J by 4 bases, with 12 bases between the two germline ends. The CDR3: CASSLDKTLYGYTF. DNA for the CDR3: TGTGCCAGCAGCTTGGACAAGACACTCTATGGCTACACCTTC.

This clone was seen once. The CDR3 DNA is TGTGCCAGCAGGGCGAGACTAGCGGGAGAGGTCGGTGAGCAGTTCTTC. It specifies CASRARLAGEVGEQFF. This sequence joins TRBV28 and TRBJ2-1, with TRBD2 identical over 12 bases. The germline gives CDR1 MDHEN, CDR2 SYDVKM. Trimming at V came to 6 bases and at J to 9 bases, leaving 12 bases not matched to a gene. This CDR3 comprises 16 residues.

CDR3 coding DNA: TGTGCCAGCAGTTTTGGATTAGCGTCCGACGCAGATACGCAGTATTTT. Translated: CASSFGLASDADTQYF. The V gene is TRBV28, the J gene TRBJ2-3; TRBD2 might be the D (5 bases). Germline V gene sequence: CDR1 MDHEN, CDR2 SYDVKM. The CDR3 is made up of 16 amino acids. The ends were cut back, 3 bases at V and 4 bases at J, with 17 bases in the middle.

This chain joins TRBV3-1 (or the pseudogene TRBV3-2) and TRBJ2-3; TRBD1 agrees at 10 bases. Trimming took 3 bases from V and 5 from J; bases not matched to a gene: 5. In germline, CDR1 is LGHDT, CDR2 YNNKEL (reference sequence). The CDR3 has 15 residues. The CDR3 spells CASSQRTGGIDTQYF. CDR3 in DNA: TGTGCCAGCAGCCAGCGGACAGGGGGTATAGATACGCAGTATTTT.

This clone was recorded only once. The rearrangement links TRBV19 to TRBJ2-5, with 7 bases aligning to TRBD2. This CDR3 has 19 amino acids. V gave up 3 bases and J gave up 0 bases; unmatched junction bases: 16. Germline CDR1 reads LNHDA; CDR2 reads SQIVND (reference sequence). As DNA, the CDR3 is TGTGCCAGTAGTATCGGCCATATGGGGGGGGTACGGTACCAAGAGACCCAGTACTTC. This codes for CASSIGHMGGVRYQETQYF. The full variable domain, rest sourced from reference TRBV19 and TRBJ2-5, is DGGITQSPKYLFRKEGQNVTLSCEQNLNHDAMYWYRQDPGQGLRLIYYSQIVNDFQKGDIAEGYSVSREKKESFPLTVTSAQKNPTAFYLCASSIGHMGGVRYQETQYFGPGTRLLVL.

The CDR3 loop reads CASSLISGLGTGELFF. The CDR3 DNA sequence: TGTGCCAGCAGCCTGATCTCAGGGTTAGGCACCGGGGAGCTGTTTTTT. The chain employs TRBV11-2 and TRBJ2-2, with a tentative D call TRBD1 (5 bases). The V and J ends lost 5 bases and 4 bases respectively, with 17 bases between them. The CDR3 loop spans 16 amino acids. CDR1 and CDR2 (germline): SGHAT, FQNNGV.

The CDR3 bases are TGTGCCAGCTCGGGAGGGAATCCGGAGCTGTTTTTT. Protein product: CASSGGNPELFF. This sequence joins TRBV18 and TRBJ2-2; TRBD2 matches at 7 bases. The trim removed 6 bases at V and 10 bases at J, leaving 5 bases unmatched. CDR3 length: 12 amino acids. From germline, CDR1 is KGHSH and CDR2 LQKENI.

The gene calls are TRBV2 and TRBJ2-2, with D unclear. V was clipped by 4 bases and J by 6 bases, with 6 bases between them. CDR1 and CDR2 (germline): SNHLY, FYNNEI. This CDR3 is built from 12 residues. CDR3 bases: TGTGCCAGCAGTGGTGGGGCCGGGGAGCTGTTTTTT. Amino acid sequence: CASSGGAGELFF. Supplemented by reference TRBV2 and TRBJ2-2, the full variable domain reads EPEVTQTPSHQVTQMGQEVILRCVPISNHLYFYWYRQILGQKVEFLVSFYNNEISEKSEIFDDQFSVERPDGSNFTLKIRSTKLEDSAMYFCASSGGAGELFFGEGSRLTVL.

This clone was picked up a small number of times. The V gene is TRBV3-1 (or the pseudogene TRBV3-2), the J gene TRBJ1-5; D not certain. Germline CDR1 reads LGHDT; CDR2 reads YNNKEL (reference sequence). CDR3 length: 14 amino acids. Trimming pared 7 bases from V and 6 bases from J, leaving 16 bases between. CDR3 amino acids: CASNDGYHAQPQHF. The CDR3 DNA sequence: TGTGCCAGCAACGACGGGTACCACGCTCAGCCCCAGCATTTT.

The chain combines TRBV14 with TRBJ1-2, with D unclear. The germline gives CDR1 SGHDN, CDR2 FVKESK. The CDR3 totals 13 residues. Trimming pared 4 bases from V and 4 bases from J, leaving 10 bases between. In DNA form, the CDR3 reads TGTGCCAGCAGCCTTGGGGAGGGCTATGGCTACACCTTC. Its protein is CASSLGEGYGYTF.

V usage is TRBV7-9 and J usage is TRBJ1-1; possible D gene TRBD1, 5 bases. From germline, CDR1 is SEHNR and CDR2 FQNEAQ (reference sequence). The CDR3 is 17 amino acids. V shed 4 bases and J shed 0 bases, with 18 bases lying between them. CDR3 region: CASSSSFSGEVNTEAFF. DNA for the CDR3: TGTGCCAGCAGCTCCTCATTTTCGGGGGAGGTGAACACTGAAGCTTTCTTT.

This clone has only one observation. This chain joins TRBV11-2 and TRBJ1-1; D is uncertain. The germline gives CDR1 SGHAT, CDR2 FQNNGV. The CDR3 is 14 residues long. The V gene lost 1 base and the J gene lost 1 base, with 7 bases spanning the gap. This CDR3 is CASSLGLGNTEAFF. DNA of the CDR3: TGTGCCAGCAGCTTAGGTCTGGGGAACACTGAAGCTTTCTTT. Full variable domain (missing parts from reference TRBV11-2 and TRBJ1-1): EAGVAQSPRYKIIEKRQSVAFWCNPISGHATLYWYQQILGQGPKLLIQFQNNGVVDDSQLPKDRFSAERLKGVDSTLKIQPAKLEDSAVYLCASSLGLGNTEAFFGQGTRLTVV.

The rearrangement uses TRBV11-3 and TRBJ2-1, with a possible D match to TRBD2 (6 bases). The germline V gene has CDR1 SGHNT and CDR2 YENEEA. V shed 3 bases and J shed 9 bases, with 12 bases lying between them. The CDR3 extends over 13 amino acids. In DNA form, the CDR3 reads TGTGCCAGCAGCTTCAGGCAGGGAGGTGAGCAGTTCTTC. Translating it yields CASSFRQGGEQFF.

The chain recombines TRBV24-1 with TRBJ2-5, with 10 bases aligning to TRBD2. The junction had 8 bases not matched to a gene; V was cut back by 4 bases and J by 1 base. This CDR3 has 17 residues. CDR1 is KGHDR and CDR2 is SFDVKD in the germline V gene. The CDR3 loop reads CATSDPSGRDLQETQYF. CDR3 bases: TGTGCCACCAGTGACCCCAGCGGGAGGGATCTCCAAGAGACCCAGTACTTC.

This clone was seen just once. V gene TRBV3-1 (or the pseudogene TRBV3-2) combines with J gene TRBJ2-1; tentatively, D is TRBD2 (5 bases). V was clipped by 2 bases and J by 6 bases, with 11 bases between them. The CDR3 consists of 14 residues. Germline lookup yields CDR1 LGHDT and CDR2 YNNKEL (reference sequence). The CDR3 reads CASSQQLGLNEQFF. Here the CDR3 DNA reads TGTGCCAGCAGCCAACAGCTAGGACTCAATGAGCAGTTCTTC.

The chain carries TRBV7-2 and TRBJ2-5; D unresolved. The ends were cut back, 2 bases at V and 0 bases at J, with 13 bases in the middle. The CDR3 consists of 16 residues. Germline assignment: CDR1 SGHTA and CDR2 FQGNSA. The CDR3 DNA is TGTGCCAGCAGCTTAAATCCCCGCGGTAACCAAGAGACCCAGTACTTC. Translating it yields CASSLNPRGNQETQYF.

The V and J genes are TRBV5-6 and TRBJ2-3, with 9 bases matching TRBD2. With 4 bases clipped from V and 0 bases from J, the junction kept 6 bases outside the gene matches. The CDR3 sequence is 16 residues long. Germline loops: CDR1 SGHDT, CDR2 YYEEEE. This CDR3 reads CASSDLAGASTDTQYF. CDR3 bases: TGTGCCAGCAGCGATTTAGCGGGGGCCAGCACAGATACGCAGTATTTT. The entire variable domain, with the rest obtained from reference TRBV5-6 and TRBJ2-3, is as follows: DAGVTQSPTHLIKTRGQQVTLRCSPKSGHDTVSWYQQALGQGPQFIFQYYEEEERQRGNFPDRFSGHQFPNYSSELNVNALLLGDSALYLCASSDLAGASTDTQYFGPGTRLTVL.

The chain couples TRBV7-2 to TRBJ1-2; D may be TRBD1 (6 bases). The CDR3 loop spans 14 amino acids. CDR1 is SGHTA, CDR2 FQGNSA, per germline. The V end was cut by 5 bases, the J end by 8 bases, with 18 bases between. For the CDR3, the DNA is TGTGCCAGCAGCACCACTCAGGGGCTGGAGGGCTACACCTTC. Amino acids: CASSTTQGLEGYTF.

This rearrangement joins TRBV28 to TRBJ1-5; D is possibly TRBD1 (5 bases). The CDR3 loop spans 13 amino acids. V lost 7 bases and J lost 1, with 8 bases in between. Germline CDR1 reads MDHEN; CDR2 reads SYDVKM. The CDR3 DNA sequence: TGTGCCAGCATGAGGGGAAGCAATCAGCCCCAGCATTTT. This encodes CASMRGSNQPQHF.

This clone appeared once. This chain joins TRBV18 and TRBJ2-5; possibly TRBD2 for D (6 bases). CDR1 and CDR2 (germline): KGHSH, LQKENI. Trimming stripped 5 bases from V and 4 bases from J, with 17 bases between. CDR3 length: 15 amino acids. The chain's CDR3 is CASSKEGGPSETQYF. CDR3 bases: TGTGCCAGCTCAAAGGAGGGTGGCCCCTCAGAGACCCAGTACTTC.

This clone appeared a single time. The V and J genes are TRBV3-1 (or the pseudogene TRBV3-2) and TRBJ1-4, with 7 bases identical to TRBD1. CDR3 length equals 14 residues. V was clipped by 1 base and J by 7 bases; unmatched bases: 3. Germline V gene data show CDR1 as LGHDT and CDR2 as YNNKEL (reference sequence). This CDR3 is CASSQGKGAEKLFF. The CDR3 DNA reads TGTGCCAGCAGCCAAGGAAAGGGGGCTGAAAAACTGTTTTTT.

This clone was picked up one time. The chain links TRBV2 to TRBJ1-4; 7 bases fit TRBD1. With 8 bases clipped from V and 6 bases from J, the junction kept 6 bases outside the gene matches. Germline V gene sequence: CDR1 SNHLY, CDR2 FYNNEI. The CDR3 has 13 amino acids. CDR3 loop: CASLQGFDEKLFF. CDR3 sequence (DNA): TGTGCCAGCTTACAGGGGTTCGATGAAAAACTGTTTTTT.

The chain is built from TRBV28 and TRBJ1-2; D may be TRBD1 (5 bases). CDR1 and CDR2 (germline): MDHEN, SYDVKM. V lost 7 bases, J lost 8 bases, and 17 bases lay in between. This CDR3 comprises 13 residues. CDR3 sequence (DNA): TGTGCCAGCACCCTACCTGATACAGGCGGCTACACCTTC. It yields the protein CASTLPDTGGYTF.

The chain uses TRBV5-1 and TRBJ1-1; D is unclear. Trimming took off 0 bases at V and 3 bases at J, with 12 bases between the two ends. Germline CDR1 SGHRS, CDR2 YFSETQ. This CDR3 is 15 amino acids long. This chain's CDR3 is CASSLGTGEDTEAFF. DNA of the CDR3: TGCGCCAGCAGCTTGGGGACCGGGGAGGACACTGAAGCTTTCTTT.

The chain joins TRBV7-9 to TRBJ2-7; 10 bases are a match to TRBD1. V dropped 1 base and J dropped 3; count of bases not matched to a gene: 12. The CDR3 contains 18 residues. Germline lookup yields CDR1 SEHNR and CDR2 FQNEAQ (reference sequence). The chain's CDR3 is CASSLGDRGQVVVYEQYF. The CDR3 DNA is TGTGCCAGCAGCTTAGGGGACAGGGGTCAAGTGGTAGTCTACGAGCAGTACTTC.

V usage is TRBV2 and J usage is TRBJ2-7; D is unresolved. V was shortened by 6 bases and J by 1 base, with 7 bases between the two germline ends. Per the germline V gene, CDR1 is SNHLY and CDR2 is FYNNEI. The CDR3 sequence is 12 residues long. The CDR3 protein is CASRDDSYEQYF. CDR3 nucleotide sequence: TGTGCCAGCAGAGATGATTCCTACGAGCAGTACTTC.